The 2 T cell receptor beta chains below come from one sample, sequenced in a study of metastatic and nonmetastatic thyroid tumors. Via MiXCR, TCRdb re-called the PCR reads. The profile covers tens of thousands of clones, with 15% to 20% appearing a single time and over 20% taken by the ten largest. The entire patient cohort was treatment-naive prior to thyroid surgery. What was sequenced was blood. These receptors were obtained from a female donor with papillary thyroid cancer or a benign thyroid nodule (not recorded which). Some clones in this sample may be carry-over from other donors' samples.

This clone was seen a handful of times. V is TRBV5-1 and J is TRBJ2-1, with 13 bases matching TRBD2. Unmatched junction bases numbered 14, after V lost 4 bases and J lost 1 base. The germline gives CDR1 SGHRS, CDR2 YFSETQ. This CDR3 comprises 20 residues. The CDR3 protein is CASSPGLAGALRQSYNEQFF. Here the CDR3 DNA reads TGCGCCAGCAGCCCTGGACTAGCGGGAGCCCTCCGCCAGTCCTACAATGAGCAGTTCTTC.

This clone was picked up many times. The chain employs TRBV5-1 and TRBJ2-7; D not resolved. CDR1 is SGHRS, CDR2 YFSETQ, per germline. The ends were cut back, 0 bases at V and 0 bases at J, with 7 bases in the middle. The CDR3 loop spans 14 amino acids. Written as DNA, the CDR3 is TGCGCCAGCAGCTTGGACCTTCTCTCCTACGAGCAGTACTTC. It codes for CASSLDLLSYEQYF.